One sample yielded the 12 T cell receptor beta chains listed below, sequenced in a study of Ad26.COV2.S vaccination and SARS-CoV-2 variants. Sequenced by immunoSEQ multiplex PCR; TCRdb stores in-frame clones only, minus some. Of nearly 95,000 clones in the sample, less than 85% were seen once. The input for sequencing was peripheral blood, taken after recovery from COVID-19. The source of these receptors is a human donor who had recovered from COVID-19.

The genes are TRBV28 and TRBJ1-5; 7 positions match TRBD1. Trimming cost V 7 bases and J 4 bases; bases outside gene matches: 7. The CDR3 loop spans 14 amino acids. Germline CDR1 MDHEN, CDR2 SYDVKM. The CDR3 loop is CASITGQNNQPQHF. The CDR3 DNA reads as TGTGCCAGCATAACGGGACAGAATAATCAGCCCCAGCATTTT. The full variable domain, with the rest looked up from reference TRBV28 and TRBJ1-5, is DVKVTQSSRYLVKRTGEKVFLECVQDMDHENMFWYRQDPGLGLRLIYFSYDVKMKEKGDIPEGYSVSREKKERFSLILESASTNQTSMYLCASITGQNNQPQHFGDGTRLSIL.

The chain links TRBV4-3 to TRBJ1-1, with D tentatively TRBD1 (6 bases). This CDR3 has 16 amino acids. CDR1 is LGHNA, CDR2 YSLEER, per germline. V was trimmed by 1 base and J by 4 bases, leaving 16 bases between them. Here the CDR3 DNA reads TGCGCCAGCAGCCAAGTTTTCGGGGGGCAGGGCACTGAAGCTTTCTTT. Protein product: CASSQVFGGQGTEAFF.

The chain links TRBV28 to TRBJ1-2; D is undetermined. The germline V and J ends were trimmed by 3 bases and 2 bases, with 7 bases remaining between them. This CDR3 comprises 13 residues. Germline V lookup: CDR1 MDHEN, CDR2 SYDVKM. CDR3 region: CASSFSRNYGYTF. DNA of the CDR3: TGTGCCAGCAGTTTTTCCAGGAACTATGGCTACACCTTC.

The chain links TRBV7-9 to TRBJ1-3; D call uncertain. The CDR3 consists of 17 residues. V was shortened by 5 bases and J by 0 bases, with 17 bases between the two germline ends. Germline CDR1 reads SEHNR; CDR2 reads FQNEAQ (reference sequence). CDR3 nucleotide sequence: TGTGCCAGCAGCCCCGAAGTCGGTTCAGTCTCTGGAAACACCATATATTTT. It specifies CASSPEVGSVSGNTIYF.

This clone was seen just once. The chain recombines TRBV14 with TRBJ2-7; 7 nucleotides match TRBD1. Germline loops: CDR1 SGHDN, CDR2 FVKESK. J gave up 0 bases and V 3 bases, and 8 bases lay outside the gene matches. The CDR3 runs 16 residues. DNA for the CDR3: TGTGCCAGCAGCCATATGGAACAGGGGAGCTCCTACGAGCAGTACTTC. Its translation: CASSHMEQGSSYEQYF.

The chain employs TRBV4-2 and TRBJ2-1; 8 bases are a match to TRBD2. CDR3 length equals 17 residues. In germline, CDR1 is LGHNA, CDR2 YNFKEQ. J gave up 4 bases and V 0 bases, and 8 bases lay outside the gene matches. This CDR3 reads CASSQESTSGFYNEQFF. CDR3 DNA sequence: TGTGCCAGCAGCCAAGAGTCTACTAGCGGATTTTACAATGAGCAGTTCTTC.

V is TRBV28 and J is TRBJ2-1; weak D call: TRBD1 (5 bases). V lost 3 bases to trimming and J lost 0 bases, with 12 bases between them. Germline V gene sequence: CDR1 MDHEN, CDR2 SYDVKM. The CDR3 has 16 amino acids. The DNA of the CDR3 is TGTGCCAGCAGTTTTCCTCAGGGCAGCTCCTACAATGAGCAGTTCTTC. It translates to CASSFPQGSSYNEQFF.

The V gene is TRBV29-1, the J gene TRBJ1-1; possible D gene TRBD1, 5 bases. The V end was cut by 7 bases, the J end by 4 bases, with 19 bases between. CDR3 size: 14 residues. CDR1 and CDR2 from the germline V gene are SQVTM and ANQGSEA. The CDR3 loop is CSGLTHLDSTEAFF. The CDR3 DNA is TGCAGCGGCCTAACCCATCTCGACAGCACTGAAGCTTTCTTT.

The V call is TRBV7-6, the J call TRBJ2-2; 8 nucleotides agree with TRBD2. From germline, CDR1 is SGHVS and CDR2 FNYEAQ. The CDR3 is 16 residues long. V shed 5 bases, J shed 7 bases, and the junction held 12 bases outside the gene matches. The CDR3 loop is CASSPRERERNGELFF. The CDR3 DNA follows: TGTGCCAGCAGCCCAAGGGAGCGGGAGAGGAACGGGGAGCTGTTTTTT.

Regarding this clone: Other DNA variants within this sample encode the same CDR3. The chain employs TRBV18 and TRBJ1-1; no clear D gene. V lost 3 bases, J lost 1 base, and 3 bases lay in between. This CDR3 is 12 amino acids long. CDR1 is KGHSH, CDR2 LQKENI, per germline. The DNA of the CDR3 is TGTGCCAGCTCACCTCAGAACACTGAAGCTTTCTTT. The encoded protein is CASSPQNTEAFF.

This clone was seen a single time. V and J are TRBV27 and TRBJ1-5, with D perhaps TRBD1 (6 bases). V lost 6 bases and J lost 0, with 15 bases in between. Germline assignment: CDR1 MNHEY and CDR2 SMNVEV (reference sequence). This CDR3 has 16 amino acids. The CDR3 sequence is CASRGGWGDSNQPQHF. CDR3 coding DNA: TGTGCCAGCAGGGGGGGCTGGGGAGATAGCAATCAGCCCCAGCATTTT.

The chain is built from TRBV10-3 and TRBJ2-6; the D call may be TRBD1 or TRBD2 (5 bases each). The germline V and J ends were trimmed by 3 bases and 2 bases, with 8 bases remaining between them. The CDR3 consists of 15 residues. Germline V lookup: CDR1 ENHRY, CDR2 SYGVKD. This CDR3 reads CAISEGTAGANVLTF. CDR3 sequence (DNA): TGTGCCATCAGTGAAGGGACGGCTGGGGCCAACGTCCTGACTTTC.